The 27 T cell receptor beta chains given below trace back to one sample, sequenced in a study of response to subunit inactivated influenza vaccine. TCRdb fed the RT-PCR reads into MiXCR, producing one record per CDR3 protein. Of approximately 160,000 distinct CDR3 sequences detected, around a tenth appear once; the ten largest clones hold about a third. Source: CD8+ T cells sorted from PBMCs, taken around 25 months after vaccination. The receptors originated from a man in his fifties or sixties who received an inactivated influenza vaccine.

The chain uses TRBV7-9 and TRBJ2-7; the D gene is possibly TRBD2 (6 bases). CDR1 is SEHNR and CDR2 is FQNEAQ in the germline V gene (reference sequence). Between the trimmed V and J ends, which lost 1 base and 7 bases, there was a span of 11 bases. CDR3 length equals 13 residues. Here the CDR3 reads CASSLGGMGEQYF. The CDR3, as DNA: TGTGCCAGCAGCTTAGGCGGGATGGGTGAGCAGTACTTC. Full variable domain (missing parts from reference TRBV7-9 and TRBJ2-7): DTGVSQNPRHKITKRGQNVTFRCDPISEHNRLYWYRQTLGQGPEFLTYFQNEAQLEKSRLLSDRFSAERPKGSFSTLEIQRTEQGDSAMYLCASSLGGMGEQYFGPGTRLTVT.

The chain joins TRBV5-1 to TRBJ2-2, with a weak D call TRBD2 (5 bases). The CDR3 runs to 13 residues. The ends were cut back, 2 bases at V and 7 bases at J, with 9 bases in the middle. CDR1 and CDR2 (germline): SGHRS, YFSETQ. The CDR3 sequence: CASSFTGNGELFF. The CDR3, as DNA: TGCGCCAGCAGCTTTACCGGGAACGGGGAGCTGTTTTTT. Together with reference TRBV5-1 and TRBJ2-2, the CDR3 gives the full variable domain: KAGVTQTPRYLIKTRGQQVTLSCSPISGHRSVSWYQQTPGQGLQFLFEYFSETQRNKGNFPGRFSGRQFSNSRSEMNVSTLELGDSALYLCASSFTGNGELFFGEGSRLTVL.

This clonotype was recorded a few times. This CDR3 reads CASRDRGEAGYTF. CDR3 DNA: TGTGCCAGCAGGGACAGGGGAGAGGCTGGCTACACCTTC. The V gene is TRBV2, the J gene TRBJ1-2, with 9 bases aligning to TRBD1. With V trimmed by 6 bases and J by 7 bases, 6 bases remained unmatched. Germline V gene sequence: CDR1 SNHLY, CDR2 FYNNEI. CDR3 length: 13 residues. Full variable domain (rest looked up from reference TRBV2 and TRBJ1-2): EPEVTQTPSHQVTQMGQEVILRCVPISNHLYFYWYRQILGQKVEFLVSFYNNEISEKSEIFDDQFSVERPDGSNFTLKIRSTKLEDSAMYFCASRDRGEAGYTFGSGTRLTVV.

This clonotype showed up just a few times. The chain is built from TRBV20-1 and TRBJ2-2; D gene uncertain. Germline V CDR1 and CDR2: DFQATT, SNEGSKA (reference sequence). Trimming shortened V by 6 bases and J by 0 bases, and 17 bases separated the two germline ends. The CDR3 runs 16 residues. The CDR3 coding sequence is TGCAGTGCAGGAGTGGGCGGTACCTCGAACACCGGGGAGCTGTTTTTT. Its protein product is CSAGVGGTSNTGELFF.

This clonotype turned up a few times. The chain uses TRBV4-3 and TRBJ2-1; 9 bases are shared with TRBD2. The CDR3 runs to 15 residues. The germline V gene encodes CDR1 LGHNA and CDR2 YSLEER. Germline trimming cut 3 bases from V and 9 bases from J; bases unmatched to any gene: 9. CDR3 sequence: CASSHIAGAVLEQFF. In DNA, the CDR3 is TGCGCCAGCAGCCACATAGCGGGAGCGGTTCTTGAGCAGTTCTTC.

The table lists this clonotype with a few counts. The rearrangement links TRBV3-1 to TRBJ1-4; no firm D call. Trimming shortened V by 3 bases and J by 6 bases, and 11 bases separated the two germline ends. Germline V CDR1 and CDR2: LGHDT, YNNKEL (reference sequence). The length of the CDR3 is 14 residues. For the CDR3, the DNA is TGTGCCAGCAGCCATCCGGGGTATGATGAAAAACTGTTTTTT. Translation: CASSHPGYDEKLFF.

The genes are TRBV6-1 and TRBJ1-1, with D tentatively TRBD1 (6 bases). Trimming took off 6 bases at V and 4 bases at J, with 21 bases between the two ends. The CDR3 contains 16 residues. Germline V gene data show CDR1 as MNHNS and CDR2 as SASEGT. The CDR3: CASSRTRNIGGTEAFF. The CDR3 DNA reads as TGTGCCAGCAGCCGGACTCGGAACATAGGGGGCACTGAAGCTTTCTTT.

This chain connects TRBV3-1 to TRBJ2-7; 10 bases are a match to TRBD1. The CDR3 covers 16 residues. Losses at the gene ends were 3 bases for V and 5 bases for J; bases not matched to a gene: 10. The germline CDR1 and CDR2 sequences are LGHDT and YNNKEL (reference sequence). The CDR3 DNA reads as TGTGCCAGCAGCCAGAGATCCGGGACAGGGGACCACGAGCAGTACTTC. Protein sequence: CASSQRSGTGDHEQYF.

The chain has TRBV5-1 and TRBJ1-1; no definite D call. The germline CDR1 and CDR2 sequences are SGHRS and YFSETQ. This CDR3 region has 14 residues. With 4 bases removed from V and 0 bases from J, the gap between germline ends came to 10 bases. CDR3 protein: CASSAGWMNTEAFF. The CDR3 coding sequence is TGCGCCAGCAGCGCCGGGTGGATGAACACTGAAGCTTTCTTT. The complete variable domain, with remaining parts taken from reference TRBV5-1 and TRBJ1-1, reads KAGVTQTPRYLIKTRGQQVTLSCSPISGHRSVSWYQQTPGQGLQFLFEYFSETQRNKGNFPGRFSGRQFSNSRSEMNVSTLELGDSALYLCASSAGWMNTEAFFGQGTRLTVV.

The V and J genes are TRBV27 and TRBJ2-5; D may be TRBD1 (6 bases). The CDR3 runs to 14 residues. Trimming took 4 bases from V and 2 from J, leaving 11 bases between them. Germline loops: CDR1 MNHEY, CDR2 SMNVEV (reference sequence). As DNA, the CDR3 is TGTGCCAGCAGTTCCCTCGACAGGCAAGAGACCCAGTACTTC. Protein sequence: CASSSLDRQETQYF.

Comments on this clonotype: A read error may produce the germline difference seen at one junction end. The CDR3 bases are TGTGCCGGCAGTTTCGGGATGTATGGGCGTGAGCAGTACTTC. Amino acid sequence: CAGSFGMYGREQYF. The rearrangement links TRBV27 to TRBJ2-7; weak D call: TRBD2 (5 bases). Germline assignment: CDR1 MNHEY and CDR2 SMNVEV (reference sequence). The CDR3 runs 14 residues.

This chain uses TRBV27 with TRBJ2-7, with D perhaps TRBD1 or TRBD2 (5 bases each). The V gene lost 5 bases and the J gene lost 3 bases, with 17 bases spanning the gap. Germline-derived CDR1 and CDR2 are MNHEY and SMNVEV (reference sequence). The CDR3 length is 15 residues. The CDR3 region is CASSRTGTAYYEQYF. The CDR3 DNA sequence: TGTGCCAGCAGTCGTACCGGGACCGCTTACTACGAGCAGTACTTC.

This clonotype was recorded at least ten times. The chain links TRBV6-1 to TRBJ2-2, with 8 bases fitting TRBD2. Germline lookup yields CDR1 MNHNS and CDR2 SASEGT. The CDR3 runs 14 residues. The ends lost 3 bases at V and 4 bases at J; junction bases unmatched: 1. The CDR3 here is CASSDLAGTGELFF. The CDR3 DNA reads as TGTGCCAGCAGTGACCTAGCGGGCACCGGGGAGCTGTTTTTT.

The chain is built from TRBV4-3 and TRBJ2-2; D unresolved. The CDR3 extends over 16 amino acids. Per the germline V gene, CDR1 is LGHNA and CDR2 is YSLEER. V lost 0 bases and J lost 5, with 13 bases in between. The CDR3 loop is CASSQERVFHTGELFF. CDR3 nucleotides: TGCGCCAGCAGCCAAGAAAGGGTTTTCCATACCGGGGAGCTGTTTTTT.

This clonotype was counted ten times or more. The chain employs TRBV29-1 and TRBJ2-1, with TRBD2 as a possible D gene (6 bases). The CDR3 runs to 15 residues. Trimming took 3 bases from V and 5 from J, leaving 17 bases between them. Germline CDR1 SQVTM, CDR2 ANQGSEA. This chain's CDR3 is CSVEGVAADNNEQFF. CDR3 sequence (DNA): TGCAGCGTTGAGGGGGTAGCGGCCGACAACAATGAGCAGTTCTTC.

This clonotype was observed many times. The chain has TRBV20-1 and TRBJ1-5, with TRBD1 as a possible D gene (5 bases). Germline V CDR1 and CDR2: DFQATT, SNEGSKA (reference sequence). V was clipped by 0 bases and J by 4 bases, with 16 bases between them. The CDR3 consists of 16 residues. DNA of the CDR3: TGCAGTGCTAGAGATCTAACAGAGGGACCGAATCAGCCCCAGCATTTT. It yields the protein CSARDLTEGPNQPQHF.

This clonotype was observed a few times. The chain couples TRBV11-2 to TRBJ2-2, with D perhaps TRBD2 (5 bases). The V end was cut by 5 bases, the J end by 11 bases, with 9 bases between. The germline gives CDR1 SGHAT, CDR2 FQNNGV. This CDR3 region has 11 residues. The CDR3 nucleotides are TGTGCCAGCAGCCGGGGTGGCGAGCTGTTTTTT. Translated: CASSRGGELFF.

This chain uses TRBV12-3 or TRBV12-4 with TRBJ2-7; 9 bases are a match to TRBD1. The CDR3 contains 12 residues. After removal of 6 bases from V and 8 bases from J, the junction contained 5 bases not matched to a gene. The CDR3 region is CASSPTGGQQYF. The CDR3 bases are TGTGCCAGCAGCCCTACAGGGGGCCAGCAGTACTTC.

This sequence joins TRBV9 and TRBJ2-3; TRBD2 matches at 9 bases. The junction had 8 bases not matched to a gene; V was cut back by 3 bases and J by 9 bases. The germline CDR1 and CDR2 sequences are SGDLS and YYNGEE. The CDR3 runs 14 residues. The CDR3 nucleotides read TGTGCCAGCAGCGCGGAGCCGGGACTAGCAACGCAGTATTTT. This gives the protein CASSAEPGLATQYF. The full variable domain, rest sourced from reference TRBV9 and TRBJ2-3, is DSGVTQTPKHLITATGQRVTLRCSPRSGDLSVYWYQQSLDQGLQFLIQYYNGEERAKGNILERFSAQQFPDLHSELNLSSLELGDSALYFCASSAEPGLATQYFGPGTRLTVL.

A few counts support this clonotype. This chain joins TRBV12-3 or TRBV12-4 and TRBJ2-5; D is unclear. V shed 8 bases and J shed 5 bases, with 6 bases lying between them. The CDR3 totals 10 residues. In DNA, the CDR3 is TGTGCCAGCGGGTGGGAGACCCAGTACTTC. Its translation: CASGWETQYF.

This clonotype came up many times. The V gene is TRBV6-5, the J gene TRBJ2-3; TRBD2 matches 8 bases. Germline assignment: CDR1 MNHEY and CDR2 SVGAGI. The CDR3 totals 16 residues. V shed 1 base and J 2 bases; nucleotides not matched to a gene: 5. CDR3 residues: CASSYFSGEHTDTQYF. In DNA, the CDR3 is TGTGCCAGCAGTTACTTTAGCGGGGAACACACAGATACGCAGTATTTT.

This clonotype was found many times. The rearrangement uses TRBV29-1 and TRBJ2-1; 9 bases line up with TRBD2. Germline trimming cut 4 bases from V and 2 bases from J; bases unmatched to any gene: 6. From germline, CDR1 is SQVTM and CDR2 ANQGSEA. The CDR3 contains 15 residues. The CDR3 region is CSVVASGTPYNEQFF. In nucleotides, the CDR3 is TGCAGCGTTGTGGCTAGCGGGACCCCCTACAATGAGCAGTTCTTC.

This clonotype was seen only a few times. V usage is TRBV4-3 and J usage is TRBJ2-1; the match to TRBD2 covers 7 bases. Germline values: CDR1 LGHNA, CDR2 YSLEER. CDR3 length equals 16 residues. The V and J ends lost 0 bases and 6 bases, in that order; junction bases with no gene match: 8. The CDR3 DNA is TGCGCCAGCAGCCAAGATGGGGGGGGGTTATTCAATGAGCAGTTCTTC. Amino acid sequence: CASSQDGGGLFNEQFF.

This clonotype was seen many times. The CDR3, as DNA: TGTGCCAGCAGCAAGCTAGTTACCGGGGAGCTGTTTTTT. Protein: CASSKLVTGELFF. This chain connects TRBV11-2 to TRBJ2-2; no definite D call. V lost 5 bases to trimming and J lost 5 bases, with 9 bases between them. The CDR3 runs to 13 residues. CDR1 is SGHAT, CDR2 FQNNGV, per germline. Full variable domain (missing parts from reference TRBV11-2 and TRBJ2-2): EAGVAQSPRYKIIEKRQSVAFWCNPISGHATLYWYQQILGQGPKLLIQFQNNGVVDDSQLPKDRFSAERLKGVDSTLKIQPAKLEDSAVYLCASSKLVTGELFFGEGSRLTVL.

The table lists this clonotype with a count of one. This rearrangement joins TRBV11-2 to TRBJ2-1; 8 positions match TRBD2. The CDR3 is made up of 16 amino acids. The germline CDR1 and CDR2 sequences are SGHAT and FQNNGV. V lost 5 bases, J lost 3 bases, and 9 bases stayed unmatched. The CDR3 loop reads CASSLPGLAGYNEQFF. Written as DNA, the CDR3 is TGTGCCAGCAGCCTCCCCGGGCTAGCGGGCTACAATGAGCAGTTCTTC.

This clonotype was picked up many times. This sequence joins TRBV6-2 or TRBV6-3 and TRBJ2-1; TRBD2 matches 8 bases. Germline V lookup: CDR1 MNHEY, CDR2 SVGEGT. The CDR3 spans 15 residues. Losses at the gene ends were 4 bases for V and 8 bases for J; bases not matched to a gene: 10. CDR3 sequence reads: CASSSERGTNYEQFF. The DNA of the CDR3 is TGTGCCAGCAGTTCGGAGCGGGGGACGAACTATGAGCAGTTCTTC.

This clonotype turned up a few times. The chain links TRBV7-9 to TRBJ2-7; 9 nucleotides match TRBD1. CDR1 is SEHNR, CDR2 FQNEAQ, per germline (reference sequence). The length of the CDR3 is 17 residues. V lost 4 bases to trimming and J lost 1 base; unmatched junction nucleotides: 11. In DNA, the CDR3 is TGTGCCAGCAGCTCTCCCGGTACTGGGACAGGGTCCTACGAGCAGTACTTC. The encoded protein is CASSSPGTGTGSYEQYF. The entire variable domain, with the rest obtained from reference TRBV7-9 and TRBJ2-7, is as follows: DTGVSQNPRHKITKRGQNVTFRCDPISEHNRLYWYRQTLGQGPEFLTYFQNEAQLEKSRLLSDRFSAERPKGSFSTLEIQRTEQGDSAMYLCASSSPGTGTGSYEQYFGPGTRLTVT.